This section outlines one TCR beta chain sequence together with its context. Germline CDR1 and CDR2: MNHEY and SMNVEV (reference sequence). The CDR3 is made up of 17 amino acids. With 3 bases clipped from V and 5 bases from J, the junction kept 12 bases outside the gene matches. This record comes from a study of blood T cell repertoires in COVID-19. Using immunoSEQ multiplex PCR, the repertoire was profiled, and TCRdb retains in-frame clones only, with some absent. This sample carries 97,000 or so clones, about 80% of them seen once, and the ten largest clones take roughly 11%. Sequenced input: peripheral blood. The receptor was derived from a man in his 70s with active or convalescent COVID-19. The chain couples TRBV27 to TRBJ2-3; 9 bases fit TRBD1. This CDR3 is CASSLSLRTGVKDTQYF. The CDR3 region has the DNA TGTGCCAGCAGTTTGTCTCTCCGGACAGGGGTAAAAGATACGCAGTATTTT.